One sample yielded the 22 T cell receptor beta chains listed below, sequenced in a study of monozygotic twins with inflammatory bowel disease. Each CDR3 protein gets one entry in TCRdb, which reprocessed the 5' RACE reads and gives no DNA. The specimen's table records about 300,000 distinct CDR3 sequences. What was sequenced was blood. These receptors originate from a human donor with ulcerative colitis or Crohn's disease, or a healthy co-twin of an affected twin (not recorded which).

The chain couples TRBV28 to TRBJ1-1; with no DNA, the TCRdb D assignment of TRBD1 cannot be verified. Germline values: CDR1 MDHEN, CDR2 SYDVKM. The CDR3 has 13 residues. The CDR3 sequence is CASSLAGGQGSFF.

The chain has TRBV7-2 and TRBJ2-1. This CDR3 comprises 15 residues. Germline V gene sequence: CDR1 SGHTA, CDR2 FQGNSA. The chain's CDR3 is CASSSTRGSYNEQFF.

J is TRBJ2-3 and V is TRBV24-1; no DNA is available, so the TRBD1 call from TCRdb remains unchecked. The V gene's germline CDR1 is KGHDR and CDR2 SFDVKD. CDR3 length equals 15 residues. This chain's CDR3 is CATSGETGVGDTQYF.

V and J are TRBV6-5 and TRBJ2-2; checking the TCRdb D call of TRBD1 is not possible without DNA. Germline lookup yields CDR1 MNHEY and CDR2 SVGAGI. The CDR3 spans 18 residues. The CDR3 sequence: CASSYPKVTLRDTGELFF.

The chain employs TRBV7-8 and TRBJ2-1. There are 14 residues in the CDR3. The germline V gene encodes CDR1 SGHVS and CDR2 FQNEAQ. CDR3 protein: CASSIQSELNEQFF.

This chain connects TRBV6-9 to TRBJ2-2; checking the TCRdb D call of TRBD2 is not possible without DNA. The CDR3 is 17 amino acids. Germline loops: CDR1 MNHGY, CDR2 SVAAGI. CDR3 amino acids: CASSYGLAGALTGELFF.

This chain connects TRBV5-6 to TRBJ2-3. Germline V gene lookup returns CDR1 SGHDT and CDR2 YYEEEE. CDR3 length: 13 amino acids. The CDR3 is CASSLDGVDTQYF.

This CDR3 is CASSQLDMGVAGNTIYF. The J gene is TRBJ1-3, the V gene TRBV4-1; with no DNA, the TCRdb D assignment of TRBD1 cannot be verified. CDR3 length: 17 amino acids. The germline gives CDR1 MGHRA, CDR2 YSYEKL.

The chain joins TRBV7-2 to TRBJ1-5; TCRdb designates TRBD1, a call that cannot be tested without DNA. This CDR3 comprises 15 residues. Germline assignment: CDR1 SGHTA and CDR2 FQGNSA. The chain's CDR3 is CASSYRRGASQPQHF.

CDR3 sequence: CASSLTGVNEKLFF. The V gene is TRBV11-2, the J gene TRBJ1-4; TCRdb's D gene call, TRBD1, goes unchecked for lack of DNA. This CDR3 is 14 amino acids long. CDR1 and CDR2 (germline): SGHAT, FQNNGV.

V is TRBV13 and J is TRBJ1-1; TCRdb outputs TRBD1, but without DNA this stays unchecked. The CDR3 length is 17 residues. Germline V gene sequence: CDR1 PRHDT, CDR2 FYEKMQ (reference sequence). CDR3 sequence: CASSIRTPGQGNTEAFF.

The chain employs TRBV12-3 or TRBV12-4 and TRBJ2-7; the D gene TCRdb calls, TRBD1, cannot be checked with no DNA. This CDR3 region has 12 residues. Here the CDR3 reads CASRPDRYEQYF.

The chain combines TRBV28 with TRBJ2-5; TCRdb indicates TRBD1, and absent DNA this call remains unverified. Germline V lookup: CDR1 MDHEN, CDR2 SYDVKM. The CDR3 covers 13 residues. The CDR3 here is CATKQGPQETQYF.

CDR3 residues: CASRLGGRWELFF. The chain uses TRBV28 and TRBJ2-2; TCRdb gives TRBD2 as the D gene, but with no DNA this cannot be confirmed. The CDR3 length is 13 residues. In germline, CDR1 is MDHEN, CDR2 SYDVKM.

V is TRBV5-1 and J is TRBJ1-5. This CDR3 contains 14 residues. The germline CDR1 and CDR2 sequences are SGHRS and YFSETQ. This chain's CDR3 is CASSLEGGDQPQHF.

The chain employs TRBV6-2 or TRBV6-3 and TRBJ2-5; the TRBD2 assignment by TCRdb is unverifiable without DNA. This CDR3 contains 13 residues. CDR1 is MNHEY and CDR2 is SVGEGT in the germline V gene. The CDR3 here is CASSISTEGTQYF.

The chain carries TRBV12-3 or TRBV12-4 and TRBJ1-5. This CDR3 has 15 amino acids. This CDR3 is CASSLGGSWNQPQHF.

This chain connects TRBV24-1 to TRBJ2-1; the TRBD2 assignment by TCRdb is unverifiable without DNA. The CDR3 has 14 amino acids. Germline loops: CDR1 KGHDR, CDR2 SFDVKD. The CDR3 sequence: CATSVAGAYNEQFF.

The V gene is TRBV6-2 or TRBV6-3, the J gene TRBJ2-7. The CDR3 length is 13 residues. CDR1 and CDR2 (germline): MNHEY, SVGEGT. CDR3 protein: CASSYRQTYEQYF.

This chain joins TRBV7-9 and TRBJ2-2; without DNA, the TCRdb call of TRBD2 cannot be checked. CDR1 and CDR2 (germline): SEHNR, FQNEAQ (reference sequence). This CDR3 is 16 amino acids long. The CDR3 spells CASSLGTSGNTGELFF.

The V call is TRBV6-1, the J call TRBJ2-7. The CDR3 contains 14 residues. CDR1 is MNHNS, CDR2 SASEGT, per germline. CDR3 region: CASSEARGSYEQYF.

The chain carries TRBV11-2 and TRBJ2-7. The CDR3 has 14 residues. CDR1 is SGHAT and CDR2 is FQNNGV in the germline V gene. This CDR3 is CASSLVWSSYEQYF. The full variable domain, completed using reference TRBV11-2 and TRBJ2-7, is EAGVAQSPRYKIIEKRQSVAFWCNPISGHATLYWYQQILGQGPKLLIQFQNNGVVDDSQLPKDRFSAERLKGVDSTLKIQPAKLEDSAVYLCASSLVWSSYEQYFGPGTRLTVT.